This TCR beta chain was recovered during a study of blood T cell repertoires in COVID-19. Turning to the study itself: Acute and convalescent COVID-19 specimens originated in the United States, Italy and Spain. PBMCs, B-cell-depleted T cells, or T cells provided the cDNA or gDNA that made up the material.

The repertoire was sequenced with immunoSEQ multiplex PCR; TCRdb's copy has only in-frame clones and lacks some. The table lists tens of thousands of clones, around 85% of them singletons. The CDR3 has 16 amino acids. Trimming shortened V by 6 bases and J by 0 bases, and 17 bases separated the two germline ends. Germline CDR1 and CDR2: MNHEY and SVGEGT. V usage is TRBV6-2 or TRBV6-3 and J usage is TRBJ1-1; D perhaps matches TRBD1 (6 bases). The sample was peripheral blood. This TCR came from a man aged 50-60 years with COVID-19, enrolled during active disease. The CDR3 spells CASSQGRGNLNTEAFF. The CDR3 DNA is TGTGCCAGCAGCCAGGGAAGGGGGAACTTGAACACTGAAGCTTTCTTT.